These 28 T cell receptor beta chains were sequenced from one sample in a study of blood T cells in healthy people across ages (dated by TCRdb to 2015 to 2017). Library preparation used 5' RACE. The sequencer listed for this sample is Illumina HiSeq 2500. A second PCR of roughly 6 to 11 cycles was run with a J-beta primer mix and a sample-barcoded 5' primer. The public reads were reanalyzed by TCRdb: fastp trimming at Q25, MiXCR alignment, in-frame beta chains only. One record per CDR3 amino acid sequence lists the most common genes and DNA. The sample yields 600,000 to 900,000 distinct CDR3 sequences; about a quarter were counted once. 3% of the sample is in the top ten clones. This sample also belongs to another study, concerning T cells of mothers and their children.

Source material: blood. Receptors were obtained from a boy aged 5-17 years in good health.

The chain links TRBV20-1 to TRBJ2-1; 7 positions match TRBD2. Germline CDR1 reads DFQATT; CDR2 reads SNEGSKA (reference sequence). V gave up 6 bases and J gave up 0 bases; unmatched junction bases: 11. CDR3 length: 16 residues. CDR3 bases: TGCAGTGCCGGGGAAGCGGGGCATAGCTCCTACAATGAGCAGTTCTTC. Translating it yields CSAGEAGHSSYNEQFF.

This clonotype was seen only a few times. A single base separates this from a much larger clone, so it may be a read error. The rearrangement links TRBV28 to TRBJ2-4; 8 nucleotides line up with TRBD2. Trimming took 6 bases from V and 1 from J; bases not matched to a gene: 2. Germline-derived CDR1 and CDR2 are MDHEN and SYDVKM. The CDR3 contains 14 residues. In DNA, the CDR3 is TGTGCCAGCAGGGGCGGGGGGGCCAAAAACATTCAGTACTTC. Its translation is CASRGGGAKNIQYF.

CDR3 region: CASSLTENSPLHF. CDR3 sequence (DNA): TGCGCCAGCAGCTTGACGGAAAATTCACCCCTCCACTTT. The V and J genes are TRBV5-1 and TRBJ1-6, with D uncertain. The CDR3 spans 13 residues. From germline, CDR1 is SGHRS and CDR2 YFSETQ. Trimming stripped 1 base from V and 7 bases from J, with 6 bases between. The full variable domain, with the rest looked up from reference TRBV5-1 and TRBJ1-6, is KAGVTQTPRYLIKTRGQQVTLSCSPISGHRSVSWYQQTPGQGLQFLFEYFSETQRNKGNFPGRFSGRQFSNSRSEMNVSTLELGDSALYLCASSLTENSPLHFGNGTRLTVT.

This clonotype was counted only a few times. V and J are TRBV29-1 and TRBJ2-7; 7 bases line up with TRBD2. Germline values: CDR1 SQVTM, CDR2 ANQGSEA. The V gene end was trimmed by 7 bases and the J gene end by 3 bases; junction bases not matched to a gene: 6. The length of the CDR3 is 12 residues. The CDR3 bases are TGCAGCGCCCGGGGAGGGTACTACGAGCAGTACTTC. This sequence encodes CSARGGYYEQYF.

The chain joins TRBV5-5 to TRBJ1-1; 9 nucleotides match TRBD1. CDR3 length: 13 residues. Germline-derived CDR1 and CDR2 are SGHKS and YYEKEE (reference sequence). V was clipped by 4 bases and J by 7 bases; unmatched bases: 5. For the CDR3, the DNA is TGTGCCAGCAGCCAGCCGGGACAGGGTGAAGCTTTCTTT. This translates into CASSQPGQGEAFF.

V gene TRBV30 combines with J gene TRBJ1-2; D unclear. This CDR3 is 12 amino acids long. V lost 4 bases, J lost 7 bases, and 13 bases lay in between. Germline V gene lookup returns CDR1 GTSNPN and CDR2 SVGIG (reference sequence). The CDR3 is CAWIAHPFGYTF. CDR3 DNA: TGTGCCTGGATCGCTCATCCTTTTGGCTACACCTTC.

The CDR3 sequence is CASSLGTSGTTGELFF. The CDR3 DNA sequence: TGTGCCAGCAGCCTTGGGACTAGCGGGACCACCGGGGAGCTGTTTTTT. The V gene is TRBV3-1, the J gene TRBJ2-2, with 13 bases fitting TRBD2. Germline trimming cut 4 bases from V and 4 bases from J; bases unmatched to any gene: 3. The germline gives CDR1 LGHDT, CDR2 YNNKEL (reference sequence). The CDR3 consists of 16 residues.

The V and J genes are TRBV29-1 and TRBJ2-1; no definite D call. Germline CDR1 reads SQVTM; CDR2 reads ANQGSEA. With 4 bases removed from V and 0 bases from J, the gap between germline ends came to 10 bases. CDR3 length equals 14 residues. The CDR3 loop reads CSVVYWSSYNEQFF. DNA of the CDR3: TGCAGCGTTGTCTACTGGAGCTCCTACAATGAGCAGTTCTTC.

The gene calls are TRBV5-1 and TRBJ2-7; 10 bases match TRBD2. This CDR3 contains 17 residues. V shed 0 bases and J 2 bases; nucleotides not matched to a gene: 8. Germline assignment: CDR1 SGHRS and CDR2 YFSETQ. The CDR3 loop is CASSLGQGAGGAYEQYF. CDR3 nucleotide sequence: TGCGCCAGCAGCTTGGGCCAGGGAGCGGGGGGGGCCTACGAGCAGTACTTC.

This chain joins TRBV5-1 and TRBJ2-5; perhaps TRBD2 as D (5 bases). Trimming took off 4 bases at V and 2 bases at J, with 12 bases between the two ends. Germline V gene lookup returns CDR1 SGHRS and CDR2 YFSETQ. CDR3 size: 14 residues. CDR3 DNA: TGCGCCAGCAGCGCGGGTGGCAGACAAGAGACCCAGTACTTC. Residues: CASSAGGRQETQYF.

The chain uses TRBV20-1 and TRBJ1-1, with D hard to call. Germline assignment: CDR1 DFQATT and CDR2 SNEGSKA (reference sequence). V was trimmed by 2 bases and J by 1 base, leaving 11 bases between them. The length of the CDR3 is 14 residues. The chain's CDR3 is CSARKGGQNTEAFF. The DNA of the CDR3 is TGCAGTGCTAGAAAGGGCGGGCAGAACACTGAAGCTTTCTTT.

This clonotype was counted only a few times. The chain recombines TRBV7-9 with TRBJ1-1; unclear D gene. The CDR3 runs 19 residues. Germline V gene data show CDR1 as SEHNR and CDR2 as FQNEAQ (reference sequence). V was trimmed by 5 bases and J by 0 bases, leaving 25 bases between them. CDR3 sequence reads: CASSTPGSERALMNTEAFF. The CDR3 DNA is TGTGCCAGCAGCACCCCGGGGAGTGAGCGAGCCTTGATGAACACTGAAGCTTTCTTT.

This clonotype was picked up a small number of times. V is TRBV6-1 and J is TRBJ1-4; 9 bases fit TRBD1. Trimming at V came to 8 bases and at J to 10 bases, leaving 11 bases not matched to a gene. The germline gives CDR1 MNHNS, CDR2 SASEGT. This CDR3 has 14 amino acids. The CDR3 is CASSGTGSLGKLFF. CDR3 nucleotides: TGTGCCAGCTCGGGGACAGGGAGCTTAGGAAAACTGTTTTTT.

The chain employs TRBV7-7 and TRBJ2-5; D possibly corresponds to TRBD1 (5 bases). V was pared by 2 bases and J by 2 bases, with 15 bases between. The germline V gene encodes CDR1 SSHAT and CDR2 FNYEAQ (reference sequence). This CDR3 region has 16 residues. The CDR3 spells CASSLSGRYVQETQYF. DNA for the CDR3: TGTGCCAGCAGCTTATCAGGGCGATACGTACAAGAGACCCAGTACTTC. Based on the CDR3 plus reference TRBV7-7 and TRBJ2-5, the full variable domain is GAGVSQSPRYKVTKRGQDVTLRCDPISSHATLYWYQQALGQGPEFLTYFNYEAQPDKSGLPSDRFSAERPEGSISTLTIQRTEQRDSAMYRCASSLSGRYVQETQYFGPGTRLLVL.

The chain uses TRBV7-2 and TRBJ2-1; 12 bases agree with TRBD2. The CDR3 has 13 amino acids. J lost 10 bases, V lost 4 bases, and 2 bases had no gene match. Germline values: CDR1 SGHTA, CDR2 FQGNSA. CDR3 nucleotide sequence: TGTGCCAGCAGCTGGCTAGCGGGGGGGGAGCAGTTCTTC. Translated, it gives CASSWLAGGEQFF.

This clonotype came up a few times. The chain uses TRBV4-1 and TRBJ2-7, with 7 positions matching TRBD2. Germline lookup yields CDR1 MGHRA and CDR2 YSYEKL. The CDR3 is 15 residues long. The J segment lost 3 bases and the V segment lost 4 bases, leaving 9 bases of the junction unmatched. As DNA, the CDR3 is TGCGCCAGCAGCCGAGGACACGGGACTAACTACGAGCAGTACTTC. Translated, it gives CASSRGHGTNYEQYF.

The chain combines TRBV12-3 or TRBV12-4 with TRBJ1-1; a weak D match, TRBD1 (5 bases). The V end was cut by 6 bases, the J end by 2 bases, with 22 bases between. The CDR3 length is 17 residues. The DNA of the CDR3 is TGTGCCAGCAGCCGTCCCCCGGGACCCTACCTTAACACTGAAGCTTTCTTT. This translates into CASSRPPGPYLNTEAFF.

A few counts support this clonotype. The V gene is TRBV6-1, the J gene TRBJ2-1; D is ambiguous. The CDR3 has 11 amino acids. The V gene lost 1 base and the J gene lost 8 bases, with 3 bases spanning the gap. Germline loops: CDR1 MNHNS, CDR2 SASEGT. The CDR3 nucleotides are TGTGCCAGCAGTGAAGTGGATGAGCAGTTCTTC. Its translation: CASSEVDEQFF.

This clonotype was picked up a small number of times. The V and J genes are TRBV10-3 and TRBJ2-6; 9 bases agree with TRBD1. The CDR3 is 17 amino acids. The J segment lost 3 bases and the V segment lost 6 bases, leaving 9 bases of the junction unmatched. From germline, CDR1 is ENHRY and CDR2 SYGVKD. The CDR3 DNA sequence: TGTGCCATCAGCTTGGACAGGGGCTTAGGTGGGGCCAACGTCCTGACTTTC. Amino acid sequence: CAISLDRGLGGANVLTF.

V usage is TRBV5-1 and J usage is TRBJ1-2; the match to TRBD1 covers 12 bases. V trimming: 0 bases; J trimming: 3 bases; junction bases outside the gene matches: 6. The CDR3 is 17 residues long. Germline CDR1 is SGHRS and CDR2 is YFSETQ. The CDR3 DNA reads as TGCGCCAGCAGCTTGGGGGACAGGGGGCGCGAGTACTATGGCTACACCTTC. Its translation: CASSLGDRGREYYGYTF.

The chain combines TRBV29-1 with TRBJ2-1; 8 nucleotides line up with TRBD1. The CDR3 extends over 14 amino acids. The germline CDR1 and CDR2 sequences are SQVTM and ANQGSEA. V shed 6 bases, J shed 5 bases, and the junction held 9 bases outside the gene matches. The CDR3 reads CSVRAGGRDNEQFF. Written as DNA, the CDR3 is TGCAGCGTCCGAGCAGGGGGCCGGGACAATGAGCAGTTCTTC.

A few counts support this clonotype. The chain recombines TRBV20-1 with TRBJ2-2; 11 bases line up with TRBD2. The CDR3 runs 16 residues. Germline V gene lookup returns CDR1 DFQATT and CDR2 SNEGSKA (reference sequence). Trimming took 1 base from V and 5 from J; bases not matched to a gene: 6. DNA for the CDR3: TGCAGTGCTAGAGCCCCCCGACTAGCGGGGACCGGGGAGCTGTTTTTT. Encoded protein: CSARAPRLAGTGELFF.

V usage is TRBV20-1 and J usage is TRBJ2-7; 8 bases line up with TRBD1. V shed 0 bases, J shed 3 bases, and the junction held 4 bases outside the gene matches. CDR3 length: 14 residues. Looked up from germline, CDR1 is DFQATT and CDR2 is SNEGSKA (reference sequence). The CDR3 region has the DNA TGCAGTGCTAGAGATGCAGGGGGCCTCTACGAGCAGTACTTC. Its translation: CSARDAGGLYEQYF.

The chain uses TRBV12-3 or TRBV12-4 and TRBJ1-5, with D possibly being TRBD1 (5 bases). V dropped 5 bases and J dropped 4 bases, with 18 bases sitting between them. The CDR3 totals 16 residues. The CDR3 nucleotides read TGTGCCAGCAGTCCCGGGACCTTACCCACGAATCAGCCCCAGCATTTT. Its protein is CASSPGTLPTNQPQHF.

The J gene is TRBJ1-2, the V gene TRBV12-3 or TRBV12-4; D perhaps matches TRBD1 (5 bases). Trimming shortened V by 0 bases and J by 8 bases, and 10 bases separated the two germline ends. This CDR3 has 13 residues. For the CDR3, the DNA is TGTGCCAGCAGTTTAGCGACAGCGAAAGGCTACACCTTC. Translating it yields CASSLATAKGYTF.

This sequence joins TRBV9 and TRBJ2-1; D gene ambiguous. The CDR3 has 13 amino acids. Trimming shortened V by 3 bases and J by 10 bases, and 14 bases separated the two germline ends. Germline V lookup: CDR1 SGDLS, CDR2 YYNGEE. This CDR3 is CASSGDLVGEQFF. The DNA of the CDR3 is TGTGCCAGCAGCGGCGATTTAGTGGGAGAGCAGTTCTTC.

This clonotype was detected a few times. This rearrangement joins TRBV18 to TRBJ1-1; no reliable D call. V was shortened by 4 bases and J by 5 bases, with 17 bases between the two germline ends. The CDR3 sequence is 15 residues long. CDR1 is KGHSH and CDR2 is LQKENI in the germline V gene. Here the CDR3 DNA reads TGTGCCAGCTCACTTAACCCCGGACGGCCGACTGAAGCTTTCTTT. Translating it yields CASSLNPGRPTEAFF. The complete variable domain, with remaining parts taken from reference TRBV18 and TRBJ1-1, reads NAGVMQNPRHLVRRRGQEARLRCSPMKGHSHVYWYRQLPEEGLKFMVYLQKENIIDESGMPKERFSAEFPKEGPSILRIQQVVRGDSAAYFCASSLNPGRPTEAFFGQGTRLTVV.

This rearrangement joins TRBV5-1 to TRBJ2-7; 7 positions agree with TRBD2. Losses at the gene ends were 5 bases for V and 0 bases for J; bases not matched to a gene: 8. Per the germline V gene, CDR1 is SGHRS and CDR2 is YFSETQ. This CDR3 is 15 amino acids long. The CDR3 sequence: CASRWGLPSSYEQYF. The CDR3 DNA follows: TGCGCCAGCAGATGGGGACTACCAAGCTCCTACGAGCAGTACTTC.